These T cell receptor beta chains were read from a single sample in a study of blood T cell repertoires in COVID-19. Clones were read by immunoSEQ multiplex PCR, and TCRdb kept only the in-frame ones, dropping some. This table has 350,000 to 450,000 clones, approximately 89% appearing once. Specimen: PBMCs or T cells enriched from blood (not recorded which). These receptors all come from a woman aged 25 to 39 who had recovered from COVID-19. Both conserved end residues are part of each CDR3. The order of the fields is J gene, D gene, clone size, V gene, CDR3 protein, CDR3 DNA. The D gene is left open where the match is weak. Size is omitted from some rows. Given values are once, few, many or a class for expanded clones.

TRBJ2-1,.,.,TRBV9,CASSVERAYYNEQFF,TGTGCCAGCAGCGTAGAGCGGGCCTATTACAATGAGCAGTTCTTC
TRBJ2-1,.,once,TRBV9,CASSGDEQFF,TGTGCCAGCAGCGGAGATGAGCAGTTCTTC
TRBJ2-7,.,.,TRBV7-8,CASSLYGEQYF,TGTGCCAGCTCTCTATACGGCGAGCAGTACTTC
TRBJ2-3,TRBD2,.,TRBV6-2/TRBV6-3,CASSFSGGLDTQYF,TGTGCCAGCAGTTTTAGCGGGGGGCTGGATACGCAGTATTTT
TRBJ1-1,TRBD1,.,TRBV4-1,CASSHSQGLGTEAFF,TGCGCCAGCAGCCACTCACAGGGGCTTGGCACTGAAGCTTTCTTT
TRBJ1-1,TRBD1,.,TRBV9,CASSRTGANTEAFF,TGTGCCAGCAGTCGGACAGGCGCGAACACTGAAGCTTTCTTT
TRBJ2-2,TRBD2,.,TRBV19,CASRTKGGLAGSLGLSGELFF,TGTGCCAGTAGAACGAAGGGGGGACTAGCGGGGTCCCTGGGGTTGAGCGGGGAGCTGTTTTTT
TRBJ1-4,.,.,TRBV6-5,CASSYRLNPSEKLFF,TGTGCCAGCAGTTACCGACTTAACCCGTCTGAAAAACTGTTTTTT
TRBJ1-3,.,.,TRBV7-2,CASSLGSNTIYF,TGTGCCAGCAGCTTAGGGAGCAACACCATATATTTT
TRBJ1-1,.,few,TRBV29-1,CSAIQGVDTEAFF,TGCAGCGCAATACAGGGCGTGGACACTGAAGCTTTCTTT
TRBJ1-2,.,.,TRBV30,CAWSKWAVYGYTF,TGTGCCTGGAGTAAGTGGGCCGTCTATGGCTACACCTTC
TRBJ2-3,.,.,TRBV7-3,CASSLQGYGTDTQYF,TGTGCCAGCAGCTTACAGGGGTACGGCACAGATACGCAGTATTTT
TRBJ2-1,TRBD2,once,TRBV6-6,CASSPGTSGGSSYNEQFF,TGTGCCAGCAGTCCCGGGACTAGCGGGGGGAGCTCCTACAATGAGCAGTTCTTC
TRBJ1-1,.,.,TRBV19,CASSPLGANTEAFF,TGTGCCAGTAGCCCCCTAGGGGCGAACACTGAAGCTTTCTTT
TRBJ1-1,.,.,TRBV10-3,CASGGGLTPNTEAFF,TGTGCCAGCGGTGGGGGCCTAACCCCGAACACTGAAGCTTTCTTT
TRBJ1-1,.,once,TRBV12-2,CASRTGGRNTEAFF,TGTGCAAGTCGGACAGGGGGGCGGAACACTGAAGCTTTCTTT
TRBJ2-6,.,.,TRBV6-4,CASSDSAGSSGANVLTF,TGTGCCAGCAGTGACTCTGCAGGAAGCTCTGGGGCCAACGTCCTGACTTTC